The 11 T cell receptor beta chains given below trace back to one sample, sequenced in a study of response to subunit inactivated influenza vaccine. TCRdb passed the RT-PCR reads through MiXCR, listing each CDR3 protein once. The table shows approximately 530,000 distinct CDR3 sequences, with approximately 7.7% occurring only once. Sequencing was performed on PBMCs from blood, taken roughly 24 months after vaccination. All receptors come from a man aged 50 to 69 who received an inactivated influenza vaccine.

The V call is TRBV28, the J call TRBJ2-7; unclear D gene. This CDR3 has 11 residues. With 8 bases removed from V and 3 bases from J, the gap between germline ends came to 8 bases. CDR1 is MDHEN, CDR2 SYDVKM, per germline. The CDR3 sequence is CASRKIYEQYF. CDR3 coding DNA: TGTGCCAGCCGTAAGATCTACGAGCAGTACTTC.

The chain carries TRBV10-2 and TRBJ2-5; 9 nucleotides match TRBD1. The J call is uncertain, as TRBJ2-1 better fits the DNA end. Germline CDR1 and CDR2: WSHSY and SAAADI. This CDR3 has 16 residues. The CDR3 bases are TGCGCCAGCAGCAGATCCGGGACAGGGAATTGGGAGACCCAGTTCTTC. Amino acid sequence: CASSRSGTGNWETQFF.

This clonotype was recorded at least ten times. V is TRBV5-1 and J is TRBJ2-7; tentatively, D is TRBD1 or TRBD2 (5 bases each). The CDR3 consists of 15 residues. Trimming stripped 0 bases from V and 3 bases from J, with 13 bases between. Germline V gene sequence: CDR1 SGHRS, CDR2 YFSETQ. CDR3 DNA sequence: TGCGCCAGCAGCTTGGCCGGGGCTGAGTACTACGAGCAGTACTTC. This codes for CASSLAGAEYYEQYF.

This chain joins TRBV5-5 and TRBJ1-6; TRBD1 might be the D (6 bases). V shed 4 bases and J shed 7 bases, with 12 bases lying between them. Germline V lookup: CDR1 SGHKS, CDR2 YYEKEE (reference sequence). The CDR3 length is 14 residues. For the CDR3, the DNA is TGTGCCAGCAGCCAGACAGGAGAAAATTCACCCCTCCACTTT. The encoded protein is CASSQTGENSPLHF.

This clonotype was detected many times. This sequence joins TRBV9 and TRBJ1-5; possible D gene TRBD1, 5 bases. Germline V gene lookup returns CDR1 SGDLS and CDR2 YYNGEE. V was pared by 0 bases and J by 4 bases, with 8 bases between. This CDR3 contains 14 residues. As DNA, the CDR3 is TGTGCCAGCAGCGTAGATGGGGCGAATCAGCCCCAGCATTTT. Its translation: CASSVDGANQPQHF.

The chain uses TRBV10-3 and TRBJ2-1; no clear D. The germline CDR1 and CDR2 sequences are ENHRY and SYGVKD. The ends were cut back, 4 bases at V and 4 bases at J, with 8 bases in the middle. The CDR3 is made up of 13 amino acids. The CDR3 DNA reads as TGTGCCATCAGTGTCTCGGTTTACAATGAGCAGTTCTTC. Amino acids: CAISVSVYNEQFF.

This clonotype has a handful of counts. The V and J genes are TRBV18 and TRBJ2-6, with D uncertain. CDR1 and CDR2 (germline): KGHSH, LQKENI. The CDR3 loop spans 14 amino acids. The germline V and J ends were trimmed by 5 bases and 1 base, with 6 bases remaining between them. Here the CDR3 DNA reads TGTGCCAGCTCAGGGAAATCTGGGGCCAACGTCCTGACTTTC. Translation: CASSGKSGANVLTF.

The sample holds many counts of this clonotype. The CDR3 here is CASSQTGREQYF. CDR3 nucleotides: TGTGCCAGCAGCCAAACGGGGCGGGAGCAGTACTTC. The rearrangement joins TRBV3-1 to TRBJ2-7; perhaps D is TRBD1 or TRBD2 (5 bases each). The CDR3 runs to 12 residues. V lost 2 bases, J lost 7 bases, and 9 bases lay in between. Germline CDR1 LGHDT, CDR2 YNNKEL (reference sequence).

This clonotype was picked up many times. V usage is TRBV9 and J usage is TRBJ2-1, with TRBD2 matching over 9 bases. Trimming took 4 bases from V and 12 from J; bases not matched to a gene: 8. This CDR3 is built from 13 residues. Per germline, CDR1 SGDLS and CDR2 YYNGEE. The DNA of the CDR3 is TGTGCCAGCAGCTCTAGCGGGGACGTTCCGCAGTTCTTC. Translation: CASSSSGDVPQFF.

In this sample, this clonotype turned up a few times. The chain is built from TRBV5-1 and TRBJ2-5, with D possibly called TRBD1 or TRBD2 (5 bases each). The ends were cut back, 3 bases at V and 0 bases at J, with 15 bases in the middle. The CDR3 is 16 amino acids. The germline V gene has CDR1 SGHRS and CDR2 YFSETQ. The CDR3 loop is CASSWGSRWDQETQYF. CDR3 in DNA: TGCGCCAGCAGCTGGGGGTCTCGTTGGGACCAAGAGACCCAGTACTTC.

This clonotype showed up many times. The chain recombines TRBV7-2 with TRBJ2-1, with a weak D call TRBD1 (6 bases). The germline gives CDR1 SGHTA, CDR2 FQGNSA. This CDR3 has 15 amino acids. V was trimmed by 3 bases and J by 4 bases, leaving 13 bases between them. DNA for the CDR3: TGTGCCAGCAGCTTGCAGGGGAGCATATACAATGAGCAGTTCTTC. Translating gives CASSLQGSIYNEQFF.